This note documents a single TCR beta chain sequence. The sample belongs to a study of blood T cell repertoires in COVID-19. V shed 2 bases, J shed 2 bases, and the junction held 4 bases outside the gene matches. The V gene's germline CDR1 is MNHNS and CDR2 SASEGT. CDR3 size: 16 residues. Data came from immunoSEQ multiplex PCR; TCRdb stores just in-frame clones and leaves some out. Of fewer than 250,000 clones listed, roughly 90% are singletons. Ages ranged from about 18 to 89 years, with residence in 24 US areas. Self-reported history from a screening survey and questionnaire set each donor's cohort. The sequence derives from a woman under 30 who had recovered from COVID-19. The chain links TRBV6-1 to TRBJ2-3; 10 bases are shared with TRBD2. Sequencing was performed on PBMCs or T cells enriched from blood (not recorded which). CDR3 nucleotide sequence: TGTGCCAGCAGTGAAAGGACTAGCGGAGCCACAGATACGCAGTATTTT. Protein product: CASSERTSGATDTQYF.